This TCR beta chain was found in a study of shared clonotypes between healthy human individuals. V lost 0 bases, J lost 6 bases, and 12 bases stayed unmatched. Germline lookup yields CDR1 SGHRS and CDR2 YFSETQ. There are 17 residues in the CDR3. Splitting of CD4+ cells produced CD45RA+ naive and CD45RA-negative memory subsets. The method was immunoSEQ multiplex PCR; TCRdb's version includes in-frame clones alone and lacks a portion of them. This repertoire shows more than 1,200,000 clones, just under 99% found once; its top ten account for roughly 0.35%. This chain links TRBV5-1 with TRBJ2-1; 7 bases match TRBD1. Specimen: naive CD4+ T cells sorted from blood. Subset defined: CD45RA+ positively selected. The TCR originated in a man under 40 in good health. Here the CDR3 DNA reads TGCGCCAGCAGCTTGGTACAGGGGTATCCCGAGGCCAATGAGCAGTTCTTC. This encodes CASSLVQGYPEANEQFF.